A single sample gave rise to the 27 T cell receptor beta chains below, sequenced in a study of regulatory T cells in long-lasting Graves disease. According to the study, TCR beta libraries were built with iRepertoire HTBI primers and CDR3-region Arm-PCR. In TCRdb, the multiplex PCR reads were re-called with MiXCR into one record per CDR3 protein. The sample records 300,000 to 350,000 distinct CDR3 sequences, around 20% being singletons. The time point was: persistent/refractory GD, antithyroid drugs over 5 years with positive TRAb. The TCR library was made from RNA that had been extracted from PBMCs in TRIzol. The specimen was peripheral blood mononuclear cells (PBMCs), collected when the disease was refractory, from a patient treated with antithyroid drugs. Receptors originate from a female donor with Graves disease.

This clonotype was seen repeatedly, ten times or more. The CDR3 here is CASSQDWGSGYTF. In DNA, the CDR3 is TGTGCCAGCAGCCAAGATTGGGGTTCCGGCTACACCTTC. This chain joins TRBV3-1 and TRBJ1-2; the D is unclear. The V end lost 0 bases, the J end lost 8 bases, and 10 bases lay between the germline ends. Germline V lookup: CDR1 LGHDT, CDR2 YNNKEL (reference sequence). This CDR3 spans 13 amino acids.

This clonotype was observed many times. J is TRBJ1-2 and V is TRBV2; D perhaps matches TRBD1 (5 bases). Germline loops: CDR1 SNHLY, CDR2 FYNNEI. The CDR3 length is 12 residues. The ends were cut back, 11 bases at V and 6 bases at J, with 16 bases in the middle. CDR3 sequence (DNA): TGTGCCGGAAACCGGGACGTAGATGGCTACACCTTC. Protein product: CAGNRDVDGYTF.

This clonotype was seen a single time. The chain has TRBV6-1 and TRBJ2-1; 7 bases agree with TRBD2. With 6 bases clipped from V and 6 bases from J, the junction kept 14 bases outside the gene matches. The germline V gene encodes CDR1 MNHNS and CDR2 SASEGT. The length of the CDR3 is 16 residues. The CDR3 coding sequence is TGTGCCAGCAGGGGGTCAGCGGGAATGGAGGGCAATGAGCAGTTCTTC. Translated, it gives CASRGSAGMEGNEQFF.

This clonotype turned up a few times. V is TRBV12-3 or TRBV12-4 and J is TRBJ2-3, with D unclear. Trimming pared 3 bases from V and 10 bases from J, leaving 11 bases between. CDR3 length equals 12 residues. The chain's CDR3 is CASSFASEAQYF. The CDR3 DNA sequence: TGTGCCAGCAGTTTCGCCAGCGAGGCGCAGTATTTT.

V and J are TRBV19 and TRBJ2-7; 9 nucleotides match TRBD1. Germline CDR1 and CDR2: LNHDA and SQIVND (reference sequence). After removal of 5 bases from V and 3 bases from J, the junction contained 8 bases not matched to a gene. The CDR3 contains 15 residues. CDR3 amino acids: CASSPDRGEFYEQYF. The CDR3 DNA reads as TGTGCCAGTAGTCCGGACAGGGGAGAGTTCTACGAGCAGTACTTC.

This clonotype was recorded many times. This sequence joins TRBV15 and TRBJ1-5; the D is unclear. Trimming stripped 3 bases from V and 0 bases from J, with 18 bases between. The germline gives CDR1 LNHNV, CDR2 YYDKDF (reference sequence). The CDR3 runs to 18 residues. The CDR3 loop is CATSRVGLYTPSNQPQHF. The DNA for the CDR3 is TGTGCCACCAGCAGGGTCGGGCTATACACACCTAGCAATCAGCCCCAGCATTTT.

This clonotype showed up many times. V and J are TRBV2 and TRBJ1-1, with TRBD1 matching over 11 bases. The CDR3 sequence is 17 residues long. V was clipped by 2 bases and J by 5 bases; unmatched bases: 10. Germline loops: CDR1 SNHLY, CDR2 FYNNEI. As DNA, the CDR3 is TGTGCCAGCAGTGAACTAAGGACAGGGGGCCGGGGTACTGAAGCTTTCTTT. Translation: CASSELRTGGRGTEAFF.

The genes are TRBV7-9 and TRBJ2-5; D is perhaps TRBD1 (6 bases). The CDR3 consists of 15 residues. Germline loops: CDR1 SEHNR, CDR2 FQNEAQ (reference sequence). V shed 0 bases and J shed 3 bases, with 11 bases lying between them. The CDR3 bases are TGTGCCAGCAGCTTAGCAGGACAGACCAAAGAGACCCAGTACTTC. Its protein is CASSLAGQTKETQYF.

In this sample, this clonotype turned up many times. V is TRBV10-3 and J is TRBJ2-5, with D perhaps TRBD1 (5 bases). This CDR3 comprises 13 residues. From germline, CDR1 is ENHRY and CDR2 SYGVKD. Trimming took 7 bases from V and 1 from J, leaving 10 bases between them. Written as DNA, the CDR3 is TGTGCCATCAAGGACACTGTCCAAGAGACCCAGTACTTC. Encoded protein: CAIKDTVQETQYF.

This clonotype is a singleton in its sample. The chain is built from TRBV7-9 and TRBJ2-3, with D possibly called TRBD1 or TRBD2 (5 bases each). V shed 5 bases and J shed 2 bases, with 14 bases lying between them. CDR3 size: 15 residues. CDR1 and CDR2 from the germline V gene are SEHNR and FQNEAQ (reference sequence). The DNA for the CDR3 is TGTGCCAGCAGCAAGGAGGACGGACACACAGATACGCAGTATTTT. This codes for CASSKEDGHTDTQYF.

The genes are TRBV7-9 and TRBJ2-2; 8 bases map to TRBD1. The CDR3 runs 15 residues. Germline V gene lookup returns CDR1 SEHNR and CDR2 FQNEAQ (reference sequence). V shed 4 bases, J shed 4 bases, and the junction held 5 bases outside the gene matches. This CDR3 is CASSSGTGGTGELFF. Written as DNA, the CDR3 is TGTGCCAGCAGCTCCGGGACAGGTGGCACCGGGGAGCTGTTTTTT.

This clonotype was seen only a few times. The rearrangement uses TRBV20-1 and TRBJ2-1; no definite D call. Trimming left V 3 bases short and J 3 bases short, with 12 bases between. Germline V lookup: CDR1 DFQATT, CDR2 SNEGSKA (reference sequence). The CDR3 covers 14 residues. The CDR3 coding sequence is TGCAGTGCTAGCGAAGGGTCGCGCTACAATGAGCAGTTCTTC. This encodes CSASEGSRYNEQFF.

This clonotype was seen repeatedly, ten times or more. The chain links TRBV5-1 to TRBJ1-2; a possible D gene is TRBD1 (5 bases). This CDR3 contains 14 residues. V lost 0 bases to trimming and J lost 4 bases, with 10 bases between them. Germline V gives CDR1 SGHRS, CDR2 YFSETQ. The CDR3 here is CASSLASGSYGYTF. The CDR3 DNA reads TGCGCCAGCAGCTTGGCCTCAGGGAGCTATGGCTACACCTTC.

This clonotype was found many times. The CDR3 sequence: CASSLWGPQPQHF. CDR3 DNA sequence: TGTGCCAGCAGTTTGTGGGGTCCTCAGCCCCAGCATTTT. The rearrangement joins TRBV12-3 or TRBV12-4 to TRBJ1-5, with D uncertain. The CDR3 runs to 13 residues. Deletions cut 3 bases from V and 6 bases from J, with 9 bases between.

This clonotype was found many times. V gene TRBV27 combines with J gene TRBJ1-1; D call uncertain. Trimming removed 5 bases at V and 0 bases at J, with 16 bases between. There are 16 residues in the CDR3. Looked up from germline, CDR1 is MNHEY and CDR2 is SMNVEV (reference sequence). CDR3 DNA: TGTGCCAGCAGTCCTGGGCATTATTCCATGAACACTGAAGCTTTCTTT. Protein sequence: CASSPGHYSMNTEAFF.

The chain recombines TRBV19 with TRBJ2-1, with 9 bases that match TRBD2. The CDR3 is 16 residues long. Looked up from germline, CDR1 is LNHDA and CDR2 is SQIVND (reference sequence). V lost 3 bases and J lost 6; bases outside the gene matches: 9. CDR3 nucleotides: TGTGCCAGTAGTATCTTGGCGGGAGGGCCTGGCAATGAGCAGTTCTTC. Residues: CASSILAGGPGNEQFF.

This clonotype was seen ten or more times. This chain uses TRBV7-8 with TRBJ1-6, with 7 bases lining up with TRBD1. The trim removed 4 bases at V and 5 bases at J, leaving 5 bases unmatched. Germline assignment: CDR1 SGHVS and CDR2 FQNEAQ. The CDR3 length is 15 residues. CDR3 bases: TGTGCCAGCAGCTCGGGACAGCGACATAATTCACCCCTCCACTTT. Amino acid sequence: CASSSGQRHNSPLHF.

This clonotype has more than one count but fewer than ten. V and J are TRBV5-1 and TRBJ2-5, with 10 bases identical to TRBD2. The junction had 15 bases not matched to a gene; V was cut back by 4 bases and J by 9 bases. Germline lookup yields CDR1 SGHRS and CDR2 YFSETQ. The CDR3 is 16 amino acids. CDR3 in amino acids: CASSPYYSSGGGPQYF. The CDR3 DNA reads as TGCGCCAGCAGCCCCTACTACTCGAGCGGGGGGGGCCCCCAGTACTTC.

V gene TRBV5-1 combines with J gene TRBJ2-7, with 10 bases lining up with TRBD1. The CDR3 covers 15 residues. Trimming at V came to 6 bases and at J to 2 bases, leaving 8 bases not matched to a gene. Per germline, CDR1 SGHRS and CDR2 YFSETQ. The CDR3 nucleotides read TGCGCCAGCACCATCGACAGGGGGCCCACCTACGAGCAGTACTTC. Translation: CASTIDRGPTYEQYF. The whole variable domain, filled in from reference TRBV5-1 and TRBJ2-7, reads KAGVTQTPRYLIKTRGQQVTLSCSPISGHRSVSWYQQTPGQGLQFLFEYFSETQRNKGNFPGRFSGRQFSNSRSEMNVSTLELGDSALYLCASTIDRGPTYEQYFGPGTRLTVT.

The V gene is TRBV4-2, the J gene TRBJ2-2; D ambiguous. This CDR3 has 15 amino acids. The germline gives CDR1 LGHNA, CDR2 YNFKEQ. Trimming cost V 0 bases and J 4 bases, with 9 bases left between them. The CDR3 sequence: CASSQDYRFTGELFF. The CDR3 nucleotides read TGTGCCAGCAGCCAAGATTACAGATTCACCGGGGAGCTGTTTTTT.

The chain recombines TRBV5-5 with TRBJ1-1; 10 positions agree with TRBD1. The germline gives CDR1 SGHKS, CDR2 YYEKEE (reference sequence). The CDR3 spans 18 residues. Trimming removed 0 bases from V and 6 bases from J; junction bases left unmatched: 14. CDR3: CASSLDGTGAPWGAEAFF. The CDR3 coding sequence is TGTGCCAGCAGCTTGGACGGGACAGGGGCCCCCTGGGGCGCTGAAGCTTTCTTT.

This clonotype has ten or more counts. The V gene is TRBV6-1, the J gene TRBJ1-2, with D perhaps matching TRBD1 (5 bases). Germline CDR1 reads MNHNS; CDR2 reads SASEGT. CDR3 length equals 14 residues. V gave up 6 bases and J gave up 4 bases, with 15 bases separating them. The CDR3 DNA reads as TGTGCCAGCAGAGGCCCCCGGGGCGGCTATGGCTACACCTTC. It encodes CASRGPRGGYGYTF.

This clonotype has more than one count but fewer than ten. The chain couples TRBV20-1 to TRBJ1-5; 9 bases are a match to TRBD1. CDR1 DFQATT and CDR2 SNEGSKA come from the germline V gene (reference sequence). Trimming took 6 bases from V and 1 from J; bases not matched to a gene: 13. The CDR3 consists of 17 residues. DNA for the CDR3: TGCAGTGCACTTACCAACAGGGGGCCCGCCAGCAATCAGCCCCAGCATTTT. Translated, it gives CSALTNRGPASNQPQHF.

This clonotype was counted at least ten times. V gene TRBV29-1 combines with J gene TRBJ1-4, with 9 bases matching TRBD1. This CDR3 region has 13 residues. The germline CDR1 and CDR2 sequences are SQVTM and ANQGSEA. The junction had 4 bases not matched to a gene; V was cut back by 5 bases and J by 6 bases. CDR3 loop: CSVRTGADEKLFF. The CDR3 nucleotides read TGCAGCGTTAGGACAGGGGCGGATGAAAAACTGTTTTTT.

This clonotype was counted many times. The chain combines TRBV6-2 or TRBV6-3 with TRBJ1-1; D remains unclear. CDR3 length equals 13 residues. Germline values: CDR1 MNHEY, CDR2 SVGEGT. V was pared by 7 bases and J by 4 bases, with 13 bases between. For the CDR3, the DNA is TGTGCCAGCATCCAAGGGCAGCGCACTGAAGCTTTCTTT. Amino acids: CASIQGQRTEAFF.

In its sample, this clonotype was seen many times. V is TRBV6-1 and J is TRBJ1-4, with a possible D match to TRBD1 (5 bases). Trimming took 6 bases from V and 12 from J, leaving 11 bases between them. CDR3 length: 11 amino acids. Germline-derived CDR1 and CDR2 are MNHNS and SASEGT. The CDR3: CASSTGTELFF. CDR3 bases: TGTGCCAGCAGCACCGGGACCGAACTGTTTTTT.

Comments on this clonotype: A single base separates this from a much larger clone, so it may be a read error. The V gene is TRBV6-5, the J gene TRBJ1-1; D uncertain. This CDR3 has 14 residues. Germline lookup yields CDR1 MNHEY and CDR2 SVGAGI. V gave up 2 bases and J gave up 7 bases, with 14 bases separating them. This CDR3 reads CASSYREYYIEAFF. CDR3 in DNA: TGTGCCAGCAGTTACAGGGAATACTACATTGAAGCTTTCTTT.